This T cell receptor beta chain was found in a study of early T cells in non-severe SARS-CoV-2 infection. Unique molecular identifiers were affixed to single, distinct cDNA molecules. TCRdb re-called the 5' RACE reads through MiXCR, storing one row per CDR3 protein. There are some 82,000 distinct CDR3 sequences in the sample; roughly 5.7% occur only once, and roughly 7.8% lies in the top ten. The CDR3 contains 16 residues. Germline lookup yields CDR1 LNHNV and CDR2 YYDKDF (reference sequence). V lost 1 base and J lost 9, with 19 bases in between. This clonotype was counted many times. This chain links TRBV15 with TRBJ2-1; D is perhaps TRBD2 (6 bases). This TCR derives from an adult who was a healthcare worker with PCR-confirmed SARS-CoV-2 infection or an uninfected control (not recorded which). The sample taken for sequencing was whole blood. This chain's CDR3 is CATSRVPVAVSVEQFF. In DNA form, the CDR3 reads TGTGCCACCAGCAGAGTCCCGGTAGCGGTTTCTGTTGAGCAGTTCTTC.